This is a list of T cell receptor beta chains from one sample in a study of Ad26.COV2.S vaccination and SARS-CoV-2 variants. The method was immunoSEQ multiplex PCR; TCRdb's version includes in-frame clones alone and lacks a portion of them. The sample yields roughly 300,000 clones, around nine tenths seen once. Sequencing was performed on peripheral blood, taken in a trial of Ad26.COV2.S vaccine versus placebo. These receptors came from a person between 18 and 65 years old who received the Ad26.COV2.S COVID-19 vaccine or a placebo. The conserved cysteine and the conserved F or W are not part of the CDR3 here.

>TRBV7-2
ASSSMAGTAFTGELF
>TRBV19
ASSRGTVNTGELF
>TRBV7-2
ASSLEGVSGNTIY
>TRBV27
ASSLRVVNTEAF
>TRBV28
ASRTPAGGPNEQF
>TRBV7-9
ASSSSMNTGELF
>TRBV28
ASSLQGPGEKLF
>TRBV12-5
ASGPGLKTQY
>TRBV7-8
ASSETGKEEKLF
>TRBV4-1
ASSSLAKVTDTQY
>TRBV4-1
ASSPHMTLELAGNNEQF
>TRBV5-4
ASSHGTVEGTQY
>TRBV4-2
ASSQETDYNQPQH
>TRBV14
ASSHRVASGGVSKNIQY
>TRBV15
ATSRDRWGAGGELF
>TRBV7-9
ASSLAGTYNEQF
>TRBV5-1
ASSLASGGVDTEAF
>TRBV5-8
ASSLGGAGNTEAF
>TRBV10-2
ASRDGVLGLETQY
>TRBV24-1
ATSGPGTGDDGRYGYT
>TRBV11-2
ASSLSSGLAGDIEQF
>TRBV10-3
ASRVTGPSQNTEAF